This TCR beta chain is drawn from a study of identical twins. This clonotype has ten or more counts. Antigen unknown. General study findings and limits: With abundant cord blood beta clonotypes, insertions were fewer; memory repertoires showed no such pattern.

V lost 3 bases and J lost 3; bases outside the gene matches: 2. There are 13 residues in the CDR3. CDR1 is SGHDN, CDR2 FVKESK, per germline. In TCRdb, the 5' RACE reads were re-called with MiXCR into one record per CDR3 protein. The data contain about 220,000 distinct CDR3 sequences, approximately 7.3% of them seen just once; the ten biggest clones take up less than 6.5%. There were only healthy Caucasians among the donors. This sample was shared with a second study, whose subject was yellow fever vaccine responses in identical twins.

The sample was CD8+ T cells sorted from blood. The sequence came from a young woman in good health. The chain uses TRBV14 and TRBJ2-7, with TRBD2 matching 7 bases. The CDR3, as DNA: TGTGCCAGCAGCCAGGGGGAGGGCTACGAGCAGTACTTC. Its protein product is CASSQGEGYEQYF. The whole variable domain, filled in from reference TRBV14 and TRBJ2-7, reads EAGVTQFPSHSVIEKGQTVTLRCDPISGHDNLYWYRRVMGKEIKFLLHFVKESKQDESGMPNNRFLAERTGGTYSTLKVQPAELEDSGVYFCASSQGEGYEQYFGPGTRLTVT.